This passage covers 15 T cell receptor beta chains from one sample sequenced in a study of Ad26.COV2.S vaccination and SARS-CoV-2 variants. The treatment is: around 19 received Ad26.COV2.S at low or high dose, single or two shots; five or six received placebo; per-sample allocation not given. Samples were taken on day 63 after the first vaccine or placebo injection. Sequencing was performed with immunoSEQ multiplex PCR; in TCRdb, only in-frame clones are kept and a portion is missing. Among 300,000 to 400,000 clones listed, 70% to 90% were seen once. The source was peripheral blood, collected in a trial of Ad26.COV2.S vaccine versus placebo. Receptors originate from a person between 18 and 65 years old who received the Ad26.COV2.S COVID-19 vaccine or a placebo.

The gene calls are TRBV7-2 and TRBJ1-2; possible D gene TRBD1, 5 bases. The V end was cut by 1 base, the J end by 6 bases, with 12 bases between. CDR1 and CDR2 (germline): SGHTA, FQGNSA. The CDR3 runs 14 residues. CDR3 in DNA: TGTGCCAGCAGCTTAGTTCGGCAGGGCCATGGCTACACCTTC. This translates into CASSLVRQGHGYTF.

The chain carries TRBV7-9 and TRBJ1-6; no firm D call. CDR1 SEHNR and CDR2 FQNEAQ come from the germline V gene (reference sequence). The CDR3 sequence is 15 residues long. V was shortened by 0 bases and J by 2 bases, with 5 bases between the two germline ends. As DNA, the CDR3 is TGTGCCAGCAGCTTAGCGCGCACCTATAATTCACCCCTCCACTTT. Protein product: CASSLARTYNSPLHF.

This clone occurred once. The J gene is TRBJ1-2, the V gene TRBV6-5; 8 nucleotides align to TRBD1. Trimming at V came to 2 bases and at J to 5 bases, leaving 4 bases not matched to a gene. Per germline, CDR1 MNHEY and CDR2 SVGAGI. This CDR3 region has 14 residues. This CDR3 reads CASSYTGGPYGYTF. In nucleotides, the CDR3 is TGTGCCAGCAGTTACACAGGGGGGCCTTATGGCTACACCTTC.

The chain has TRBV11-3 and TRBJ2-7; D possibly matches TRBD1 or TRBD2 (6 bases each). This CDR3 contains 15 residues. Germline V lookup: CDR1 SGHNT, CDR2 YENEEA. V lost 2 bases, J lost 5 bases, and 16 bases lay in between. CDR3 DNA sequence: TGTGCCAGCAGCTTATCCTTCCGGGGGCACGACGAGCAGTACTTC. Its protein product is CASSLSFRGHDEQYF.

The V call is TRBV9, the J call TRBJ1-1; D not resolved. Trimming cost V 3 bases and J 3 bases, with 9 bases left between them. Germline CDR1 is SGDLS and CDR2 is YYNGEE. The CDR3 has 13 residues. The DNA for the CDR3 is TGTGCCAGCAGCGATAGGTCGGACACTGAAGCTTTCTTT. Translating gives CASSDRSDTEAFF.

The CDR3 coding sequence is TGCGCCAGCAGCTTGGGAGTAGGGCGAAGCACAGATACGCAGTATTTT. Its protein is CASSLGVGRSTDTQYF. The chain combines TRBV5-1 with TRBJ2-3; D unresolved. Trimming took off 0 bases at V and 0 bases at J, with 11 bases between the two ends. The germline gives CDR1 SGHRS, CDR2 YFSETQ. The CDR3 sequence is 16 residues long.

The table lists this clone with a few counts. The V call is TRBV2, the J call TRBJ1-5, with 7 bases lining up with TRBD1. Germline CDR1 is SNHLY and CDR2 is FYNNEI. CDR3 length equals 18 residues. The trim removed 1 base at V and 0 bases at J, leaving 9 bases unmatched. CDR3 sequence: CASSEERTGGSSNQPQHF. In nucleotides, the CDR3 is TGTGCCAGCAGTGAAGAGCGGACAGGAGGTTCTAGCAATCAGCCCCAGCATTTT.

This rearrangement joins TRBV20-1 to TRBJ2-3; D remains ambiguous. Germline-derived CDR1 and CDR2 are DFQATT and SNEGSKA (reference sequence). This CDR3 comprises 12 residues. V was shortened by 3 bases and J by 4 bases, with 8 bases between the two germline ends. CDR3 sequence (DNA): TGCAGTGCTAGTATGTCCGCAGATACGCAGTATTTT. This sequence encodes CSASMSADTQYF.

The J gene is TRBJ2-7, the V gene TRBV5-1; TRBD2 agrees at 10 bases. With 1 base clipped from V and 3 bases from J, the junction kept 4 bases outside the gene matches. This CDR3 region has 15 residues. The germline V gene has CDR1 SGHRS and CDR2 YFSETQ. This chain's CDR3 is CASSLLAGDHYEQYF. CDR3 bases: TGCGCCAGCAGCTTGCTAGCGGGGGATCACTACGAGCAGTACTTC.

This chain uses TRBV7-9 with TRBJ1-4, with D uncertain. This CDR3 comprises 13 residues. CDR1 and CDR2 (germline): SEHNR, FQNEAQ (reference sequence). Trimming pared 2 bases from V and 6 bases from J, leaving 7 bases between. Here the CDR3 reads CASSLFVDEKLFF. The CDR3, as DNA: TGTGCCAGCAGCTTATTTGTTGATGAAAAACTGTTTTTT.

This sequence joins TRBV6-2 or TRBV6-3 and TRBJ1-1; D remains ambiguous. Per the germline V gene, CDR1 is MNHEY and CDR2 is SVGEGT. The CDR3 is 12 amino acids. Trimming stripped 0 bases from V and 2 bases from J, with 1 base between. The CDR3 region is CASSYSNTEAFF. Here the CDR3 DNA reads TGTGCCAGCAGTTACTCAAACACTGAAGCTTTCTTT.

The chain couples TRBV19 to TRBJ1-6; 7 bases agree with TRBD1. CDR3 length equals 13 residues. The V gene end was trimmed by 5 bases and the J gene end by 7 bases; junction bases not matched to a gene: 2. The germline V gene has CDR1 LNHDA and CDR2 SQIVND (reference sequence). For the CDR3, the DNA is TGTGCCAGTAGTGCGACAGGGAATTCACCCCTCCACTTT. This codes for CASSATGNSPLHF. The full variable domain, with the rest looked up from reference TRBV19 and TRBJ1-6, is DGGITQSPKYLFRKEGQNVTLSCEQNLNHDAMYWYRQDPGQGLRLIYYSQIVNDFQKGDIAEGYSVSREKKESFPLTVTSAQKNPTAFYLCASSATGNSPLHFGNGTRLTVT.

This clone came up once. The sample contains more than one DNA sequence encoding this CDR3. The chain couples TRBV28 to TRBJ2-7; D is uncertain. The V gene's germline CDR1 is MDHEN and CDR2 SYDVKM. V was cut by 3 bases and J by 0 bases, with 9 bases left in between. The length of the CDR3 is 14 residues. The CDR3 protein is CASSFAGSSYEQYF. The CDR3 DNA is TGTGCCAGCAGTTTCGCCGGCAGCTCCTACGAGCAGTACTTC.

The CDR3 here is CASSLVYRGYEQYF. The DNA for the CDR3 is TGTGCCAGCAGCTTGGTATACAGGGGCTACGAGCAGTACTTC. The V call is TRBV5-6, the J call TRBJ2-7, with 7 bases aligning to TRBD1. Germline V gene sequence: CDR1 SGHDT, CDR2 YYEEEE. This CDR3 region has 14 residues. J gave up 3 bases and V 0 bases, and 3 bases lay outside the gene matches.

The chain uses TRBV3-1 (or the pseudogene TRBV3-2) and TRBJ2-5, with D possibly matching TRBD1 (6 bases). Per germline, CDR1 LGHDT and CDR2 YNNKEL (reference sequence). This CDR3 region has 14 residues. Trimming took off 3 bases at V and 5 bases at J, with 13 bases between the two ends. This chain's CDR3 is CASSHLGAEETQYF. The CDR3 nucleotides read TGTGCCAGCAGCCACCTGGGGGCTGAGGAGACCCAGTACTTC.